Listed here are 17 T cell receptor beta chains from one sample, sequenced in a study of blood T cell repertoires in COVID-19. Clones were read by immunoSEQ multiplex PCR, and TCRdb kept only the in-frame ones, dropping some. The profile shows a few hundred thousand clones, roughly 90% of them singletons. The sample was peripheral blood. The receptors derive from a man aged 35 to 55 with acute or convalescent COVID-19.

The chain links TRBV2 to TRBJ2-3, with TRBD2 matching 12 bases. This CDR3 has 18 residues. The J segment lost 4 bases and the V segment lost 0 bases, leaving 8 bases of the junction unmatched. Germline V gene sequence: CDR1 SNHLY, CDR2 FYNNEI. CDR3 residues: CASSEAKTSGSLADTQYF. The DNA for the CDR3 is TGTGCCAGCAGTGAAGCGAAGACTAGCGGGAGCCTGGCAGATACGCAGTATTTT.

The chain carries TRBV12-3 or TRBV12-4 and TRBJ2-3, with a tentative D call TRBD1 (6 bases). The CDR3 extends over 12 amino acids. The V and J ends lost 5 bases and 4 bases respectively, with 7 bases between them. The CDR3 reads CASSNRADTQYF. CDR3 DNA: TGTGCCAGCAGTAACAGGGCAGATACGCAGTATTTT.

CDR3 region: CASSENNPWGYTF. DNA for the CDR3: TGTGCCAGCAGTGAAAACAATCCGTGGGGCTACACCTTC. The chain links TRBV6-1 to TRBJ1-2; D gene ambiguous. The CDR3 sequence is 13 residues long. V was pared by 2 bases and J by 8 bases, with 12 bases between. Germline-derived CDR1 and CDR2 are MNHNS and SASEGT.

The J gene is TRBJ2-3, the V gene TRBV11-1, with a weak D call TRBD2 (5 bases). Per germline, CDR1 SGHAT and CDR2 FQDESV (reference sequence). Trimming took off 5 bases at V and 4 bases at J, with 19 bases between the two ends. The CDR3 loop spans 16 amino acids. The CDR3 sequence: CASSRLPGGGADTQYF. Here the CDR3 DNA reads TGTGCCAGCAGCCGATTACCCGGCGGAGGCGCAGATACGCAGTATTTT. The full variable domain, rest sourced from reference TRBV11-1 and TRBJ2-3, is EAEVAQSPRYKITEKSQAVAFWCDPISGHATLYWYRQILGQGPELLVQFQDESVVDDSQLPKDRFSAERLKGVDSTLKIQPAELGDSAMYLCASSRLPGGGADTQYFGPGTRLTVL.

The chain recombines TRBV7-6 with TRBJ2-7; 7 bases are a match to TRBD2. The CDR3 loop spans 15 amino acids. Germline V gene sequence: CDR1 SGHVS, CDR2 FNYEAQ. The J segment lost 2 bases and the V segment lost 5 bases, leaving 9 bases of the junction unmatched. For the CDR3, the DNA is TGTGCCAGCAGCCCTCAGGCGGCGGGAGCCTACGAGCAGTACTTC. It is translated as CASSPQAAGAYEQYF.

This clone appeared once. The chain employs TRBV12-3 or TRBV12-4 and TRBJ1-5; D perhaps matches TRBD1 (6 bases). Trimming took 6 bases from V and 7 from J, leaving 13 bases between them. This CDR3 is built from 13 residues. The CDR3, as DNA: TGTGCCAGCAGCGCTAACAGGGACCAGCCCCAGCATTTT. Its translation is CASSANRDQPQHF.

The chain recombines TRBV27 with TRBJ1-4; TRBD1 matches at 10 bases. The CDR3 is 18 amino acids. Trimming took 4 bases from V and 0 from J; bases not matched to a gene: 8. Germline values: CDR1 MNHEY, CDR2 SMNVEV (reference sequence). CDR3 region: CASSSGTGVWTTNEKLFF. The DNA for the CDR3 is TGTGCCAGCAGTTCGGGGACAGGGGTTTGGACAACTAATGAAAAACTGTTTTTT.

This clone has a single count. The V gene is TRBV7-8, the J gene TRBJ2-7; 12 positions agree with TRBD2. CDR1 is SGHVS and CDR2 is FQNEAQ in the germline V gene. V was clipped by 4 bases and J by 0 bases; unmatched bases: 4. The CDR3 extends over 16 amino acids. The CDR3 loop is CASSSGTSGLSYEQYF. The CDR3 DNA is TGTGCCAGCAGCTCCGGGACTAGCGGGCTCTCCTACGAGCAGTACTTC.

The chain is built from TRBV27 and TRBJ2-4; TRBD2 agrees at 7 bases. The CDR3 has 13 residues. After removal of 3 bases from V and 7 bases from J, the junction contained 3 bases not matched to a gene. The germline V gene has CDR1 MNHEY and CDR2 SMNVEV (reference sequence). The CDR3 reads CASSLGGVNIQYF. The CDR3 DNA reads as TGTGCCAGCAGTTTGGGAGGGGTTAACATTCAGTACTTC.

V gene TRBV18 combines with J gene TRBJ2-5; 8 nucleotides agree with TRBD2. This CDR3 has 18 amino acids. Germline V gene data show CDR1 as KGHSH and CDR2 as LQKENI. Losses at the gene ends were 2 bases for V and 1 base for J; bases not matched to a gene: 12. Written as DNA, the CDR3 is TGTGCCAGCTCACCATTGGCTTCACTAGCGGCCACCCAAGAGACCCAGTACTTC. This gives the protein CASSPLASLAATQETQYF.

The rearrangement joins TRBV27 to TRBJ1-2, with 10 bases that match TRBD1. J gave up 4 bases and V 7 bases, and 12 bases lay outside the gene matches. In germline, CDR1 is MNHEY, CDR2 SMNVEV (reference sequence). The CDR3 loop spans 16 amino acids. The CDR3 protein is CASMDRGVAGAYGYTF. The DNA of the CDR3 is TGTGCCAGCATGGACAGGGGGGTAGCCGGGGCCTATGGCTACACCTTC.

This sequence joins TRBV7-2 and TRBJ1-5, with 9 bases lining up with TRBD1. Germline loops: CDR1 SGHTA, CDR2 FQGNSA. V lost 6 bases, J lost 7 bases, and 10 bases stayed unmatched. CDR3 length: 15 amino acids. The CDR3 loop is CASSQRTGEGQPQHF. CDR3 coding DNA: TGTGCCAGCAGTCAGCGGACAGGGGAAGGACAGCCCCAGCATTTT.

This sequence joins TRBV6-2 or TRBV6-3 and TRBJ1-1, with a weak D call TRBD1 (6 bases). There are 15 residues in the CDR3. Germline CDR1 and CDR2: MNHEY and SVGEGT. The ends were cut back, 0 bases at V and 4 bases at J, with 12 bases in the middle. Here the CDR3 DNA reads TGTGCCAGCAGTTACTCGGACAGAGAGTTCACTGAAGCTTTCTTT. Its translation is CASSYSDREFTEAFF.

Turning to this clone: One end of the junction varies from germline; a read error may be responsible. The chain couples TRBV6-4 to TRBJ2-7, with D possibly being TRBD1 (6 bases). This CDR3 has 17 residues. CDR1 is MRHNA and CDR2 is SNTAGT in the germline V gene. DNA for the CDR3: TGTGCCAGCAACCAGAAACACCCCCAGGGGATCTCCGACGAGCAGTACTTC. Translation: CASNQKHPQGISDEQYF.

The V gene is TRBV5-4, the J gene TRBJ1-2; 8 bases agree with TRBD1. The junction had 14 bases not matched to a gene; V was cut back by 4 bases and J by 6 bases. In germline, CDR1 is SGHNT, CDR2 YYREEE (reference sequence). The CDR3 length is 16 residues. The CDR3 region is CASSPGARGLFDGYTF. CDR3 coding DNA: TGTGCCAGCAGCCCGGGGGCCAGGGGGCTTTTTGATGGCTACACCTTC. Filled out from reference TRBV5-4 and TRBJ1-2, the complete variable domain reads ETGVTQSPTHLIKTRGQQVTLRCSSQSGHNTVSWYQQALGQGPQFIFQYYREEENGRGNFPPRFSGLQFPNYSSELNVNALELDDSALYLCASSPGARGLFDGYTFGSGTRLTVV.

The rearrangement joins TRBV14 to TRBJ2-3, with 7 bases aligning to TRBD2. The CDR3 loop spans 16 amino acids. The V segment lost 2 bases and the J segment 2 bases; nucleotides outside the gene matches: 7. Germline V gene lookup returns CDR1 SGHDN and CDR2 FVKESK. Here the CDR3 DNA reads TGTGCCAGCAGCCAAATGGGCAGCGGGACCACAGATACGCAGTATTTT. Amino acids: CASSQMGSGTTDTQYF.

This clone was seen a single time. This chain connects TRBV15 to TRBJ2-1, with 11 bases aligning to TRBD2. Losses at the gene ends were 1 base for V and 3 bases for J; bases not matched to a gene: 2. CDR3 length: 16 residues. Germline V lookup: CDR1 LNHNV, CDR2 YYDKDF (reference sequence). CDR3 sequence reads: CATSRGTSGGYNEQFF. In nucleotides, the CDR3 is TGTGCCACCAGCAGAGGAACTAGCGGGGGCTACAATGAGCAGTTCTTC.